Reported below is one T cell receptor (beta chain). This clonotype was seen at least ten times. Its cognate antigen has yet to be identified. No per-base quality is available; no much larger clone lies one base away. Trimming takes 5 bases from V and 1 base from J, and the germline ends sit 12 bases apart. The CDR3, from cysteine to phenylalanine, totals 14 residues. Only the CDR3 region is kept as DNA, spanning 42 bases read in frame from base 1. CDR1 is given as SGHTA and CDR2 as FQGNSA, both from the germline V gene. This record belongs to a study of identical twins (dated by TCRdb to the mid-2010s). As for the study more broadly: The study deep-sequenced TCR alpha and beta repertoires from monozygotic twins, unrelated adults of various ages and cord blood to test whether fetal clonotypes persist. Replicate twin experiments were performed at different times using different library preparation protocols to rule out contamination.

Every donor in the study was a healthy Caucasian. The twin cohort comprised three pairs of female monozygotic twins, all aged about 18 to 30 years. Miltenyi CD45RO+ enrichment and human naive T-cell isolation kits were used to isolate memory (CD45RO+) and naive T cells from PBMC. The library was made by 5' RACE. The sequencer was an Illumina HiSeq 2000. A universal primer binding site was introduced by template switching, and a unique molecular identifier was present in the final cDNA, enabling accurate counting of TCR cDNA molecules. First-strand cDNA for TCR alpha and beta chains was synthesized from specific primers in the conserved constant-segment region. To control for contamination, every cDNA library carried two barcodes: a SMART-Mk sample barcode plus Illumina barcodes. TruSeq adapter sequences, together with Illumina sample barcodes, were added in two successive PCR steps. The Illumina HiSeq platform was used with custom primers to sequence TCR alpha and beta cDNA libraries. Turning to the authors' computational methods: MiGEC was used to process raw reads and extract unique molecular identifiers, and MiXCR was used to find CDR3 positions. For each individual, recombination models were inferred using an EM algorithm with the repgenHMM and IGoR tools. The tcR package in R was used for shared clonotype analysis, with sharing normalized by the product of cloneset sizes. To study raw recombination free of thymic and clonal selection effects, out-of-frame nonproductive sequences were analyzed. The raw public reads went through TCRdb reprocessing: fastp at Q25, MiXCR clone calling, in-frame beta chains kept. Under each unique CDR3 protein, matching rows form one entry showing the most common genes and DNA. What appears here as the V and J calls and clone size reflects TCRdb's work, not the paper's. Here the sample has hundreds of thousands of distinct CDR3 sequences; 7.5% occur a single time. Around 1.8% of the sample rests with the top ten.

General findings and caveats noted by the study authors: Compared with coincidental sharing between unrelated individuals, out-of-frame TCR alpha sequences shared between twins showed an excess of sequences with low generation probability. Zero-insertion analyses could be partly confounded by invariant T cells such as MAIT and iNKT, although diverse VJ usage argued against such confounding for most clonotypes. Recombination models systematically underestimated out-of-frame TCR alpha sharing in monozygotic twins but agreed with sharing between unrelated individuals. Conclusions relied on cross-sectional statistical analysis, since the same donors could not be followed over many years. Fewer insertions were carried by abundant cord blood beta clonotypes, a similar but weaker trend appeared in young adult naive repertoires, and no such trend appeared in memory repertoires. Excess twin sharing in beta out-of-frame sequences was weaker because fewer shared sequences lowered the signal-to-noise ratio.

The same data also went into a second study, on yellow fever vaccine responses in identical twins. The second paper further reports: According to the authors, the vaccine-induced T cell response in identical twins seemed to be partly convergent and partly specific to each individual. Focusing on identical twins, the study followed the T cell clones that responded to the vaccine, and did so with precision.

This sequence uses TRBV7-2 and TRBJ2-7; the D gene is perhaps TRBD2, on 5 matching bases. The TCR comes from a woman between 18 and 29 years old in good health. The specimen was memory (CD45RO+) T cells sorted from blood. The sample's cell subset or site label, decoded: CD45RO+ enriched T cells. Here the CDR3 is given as CASSPRGDSYEQYF. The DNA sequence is TGTGCCAGCAGCCCCCGGGGAGATTCCTACGAGCAGTACTTC.